This passage covers 2 T cell receptor beta chains from one sample sequenced in a study of PD-1 blockade in classical Hodgkin lymphoma. The method was immunoSEQ multiplex PCR; TCRdb's version includes in-frame clones alone and lacks a portion of them. The sample includes 9,500 to 14,000 clones, roughly 85% of them seen just once. The time point is: cycle 4 day 1 (C4D1), after more than five weeks of nivolumab. All trial patients relapsed after autologous stem cell transplantation. CD8+ T cells were isolated from thawed PBMCs by magnetic negative selection. The sequenced sample was CD8+ T cells from blood, obtained before the fourth cycle of nivolumab. Receptors were obtained from a human donor with classical Hodgkin lymphoma. The donor label of this sample is uncertain.

The rearrangement links TRBV27 to TRBJ2-7; TRBD1 might be the D (5 bases). Trimming cost V 5 bases and J 2 bases, with 16 bases left between them. The V gene's germline CDR1 is MNHEY and CDR2 SMNVEV (reference sequence). The CDR3 runs to 15 residues. CDR3: CASSERQRATYEQYF. DNA for the CDR3: TGTGCCAGCAGTGAAAGACAGAGAGCTACCTACGAGCAGTACTTC.

This sequence joins TRBV5-5 and TRBJ1-2; TRBD1 is a possible D gene (6 bases). Germline CDR1 SGHKS, CDR2 YYEKEE (reference sequence). Trimming removed 0 bases at V and 8 bases at J, with 17 bases between. This CDR3 has 15 amino acids. As DNA, the CDR3 is TGTGCCAGCAGCTTGGCAACGGGGGCGGGAGGCGGCTACACCTTC. As protein: CASSLATGAGGGYTF.